These 6 T cell receptor beta chains came from one sample sequenced in a study of T cell clonality in common variable immunodeficiency. Produced via immunoSEQ multiplex PCR; TCRdb's table is partial and in-frame only. Captured here are roughly 60,000 clones, none seen once; the top ten comprise approximately 1.6%. The material sequenced was peripheral blood mononuclear cells. The source of these receptors is a person between 18 and 75 years old in good health.

Ten or more counts support this clone. From the germline J gene comes the end of the CDR3, since the read stops 3 residues before it. The chain employs TRBV5-1 and TRBJ1-1; no definite D call. Germline CDR1 is SGHRS and CDR2 is YFSETQ. With 1 base removed from V and 3 bases from J, the gap between germline ends came to 13 bases. The length of the CDR3 is 15 residues. The CDR3 sequence is CASSLQRAGDTEAFF. The part of the CDR3 DNA that was read is TGCGCCAGCAGCTTGCAGAGGGCCGGGGACACTGAA.

This clone was observed at least ten times. The read falls 3 residues short of the CDR3 end, and the missing part is taken from the germline J gene. The rearrangement uses TRBV5-4 and TRBJ2-7, with TRBD1 as a possible D gene (5 bases). V lost 4 bases and J 4 bases, leaving 12 bases between the germline ends. The CDR3 runs 13 residues. Germline loops: CDR1 SGHNT, CDR2 YYREEE (reference sequence). The CDR3 here is CASSPGFSYEQYF. CDR3 DNA, as far as it was read: TGTGCCAGCAGCCCAGGGTTCTCTTACGAG. The full variable domain, rest sourced from reference TRBV5-4 and TRBJ2-7, is ETGVTQSPTHLIKTRGQQVTLRCSSQSGHNTVSWYQQALGQGPQFIFQYYREEENGRGNFPPRFSGLQFPNYSSELNVNALELDDSALYLCASSPGFSYEQYFGPGTRLTVT.

This clone was recorded at least ten times. The missing CDR3 end, 3 residues past where the read stops, is filled in from the germline J gene. The chain combines TRBV13 with TRBJ2-5; 8 nucleotides match TRBD2. The length of the CDR3 is 15 residues. The V segment lost 5 bases and the J segment 1 base; nucleotides outside the gene matches: 6. CDR1 and CDR2 from the germline V gene are PRHDT and FYEKMQ (reference sequence). The part of the CDR3 DNA that was read is TGTGCCAGCAGCCGACGCGGGACTAGCCAAGAGACC. Its translation: CASSRRGTSQET. The entire CDR3 protein is CASSRRGTSQETQYF.

This clone was picked up many times. The sequenced part of the CDR3 DNA is TGTGCCAGCAGCTATGACAGTCCAGGGACC. Its translation is CASSYDSPGT. The entire CDR3 reads CASSYDSPGTQYF. The rearrangement links TRBV5-6 to TRBJ2-5, with D possibly TRBD1 on 5 matching bases. The read is 3 residues too short to cover the CDR3 end, so that end is filled in from the germline J gene. The germline V gene encodes CDR1 SGHDT and CDR2 YYEEEE. V lost 3 bases to trimming and J lost 7 bases, with 13 bases between them. The CDR3 totals 13 residues.

This clone showed up many times. The CDR3 goes on 3 residues after the read ends, and that part is filled in from the germline J gene. The genes are TRBV7-3 and TRBJ2-1; D may be TRBD2 (6 bases). With 2 bases removed from V and 4 bases from J, the gap between germline ends came to 15 bases. The CDR3 consists of 16 residues. Germline lookup yields CDR1 SGHTA and CDR2 FQGTGA. Incomplete CDR3 DNA: TGTGCCAGCAGCTTAGGAGGGTACCTTGAGTACAATGAG. This codes for CASSLGGYLEYNE. In full, the CDR3 reads CASSLGGYLEYNEQFF.

The table lists this clone with a few counts. Read sequence stops 3 residues before the CDR3 end, and the germline J gene provides the missing end. V gene TRBV11-3 combines with J gene TRBJ2-5; D perhaps matches TRBD1 (6 bases). The V gene's germline CDR1 is SGHNT and CDR2 YENEEA. Trimming took off 6 bases at V and 5 bases at J, with 16 bases between the two ends. This CDR3 contains 14 residues. CDR3 DNA, as far as it was read: TGTGCCAGCAGTAACAGGGTATCGGATGAGACC. This codes for CASSNRVSDET. The CDR3, in full, reads CASSNRVSDETQYF. The full variable domain, its missing parts supplied by reference TRBV11-3 and TRBJ2-5, is EAGVVQSPRYKIIEKKQPVAFWCNPISGHNTLYWYLQNLGQGPELLIRYENEEAVDDSQLPKDRFSAERLKGVDSTLKIQPAELGDSAVYLCASSNRVSDETQYFGPGTRLLVL.